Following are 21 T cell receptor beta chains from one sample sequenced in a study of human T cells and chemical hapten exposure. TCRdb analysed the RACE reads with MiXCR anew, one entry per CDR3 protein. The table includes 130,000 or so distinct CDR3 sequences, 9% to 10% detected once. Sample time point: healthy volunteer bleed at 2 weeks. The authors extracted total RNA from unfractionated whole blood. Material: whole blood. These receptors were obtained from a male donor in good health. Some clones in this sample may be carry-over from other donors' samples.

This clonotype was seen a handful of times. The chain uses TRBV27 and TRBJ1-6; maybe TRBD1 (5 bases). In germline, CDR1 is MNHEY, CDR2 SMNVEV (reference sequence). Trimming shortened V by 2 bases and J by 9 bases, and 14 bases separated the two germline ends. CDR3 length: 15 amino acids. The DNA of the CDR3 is TGTGCCAGCAGTTTAGCCGGGACTTTGGCTTCACCCCTCCACTTT. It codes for CASSLAGTLASPLHF.

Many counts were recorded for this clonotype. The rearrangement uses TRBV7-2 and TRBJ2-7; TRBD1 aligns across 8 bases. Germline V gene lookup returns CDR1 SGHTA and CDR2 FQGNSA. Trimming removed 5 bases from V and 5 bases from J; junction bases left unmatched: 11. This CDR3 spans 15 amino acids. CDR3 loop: CASSPGGRGRDEQYF. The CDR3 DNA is TGTGCCAGCAGCCCAGGGGGCAGGGGGCGAGACGAGCAGTACTTC. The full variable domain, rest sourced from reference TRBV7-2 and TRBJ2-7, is GAGVSQSPSNKVTEKGKDVELRCDPISGHTALYWYRQSLGQGLEFLIYFQGNSAPDKSGLPSDRFSAERTGGSVSTLTIQRTQQEDSAVYLCASSPGGRGRDEQYFGPGTRLTVT.

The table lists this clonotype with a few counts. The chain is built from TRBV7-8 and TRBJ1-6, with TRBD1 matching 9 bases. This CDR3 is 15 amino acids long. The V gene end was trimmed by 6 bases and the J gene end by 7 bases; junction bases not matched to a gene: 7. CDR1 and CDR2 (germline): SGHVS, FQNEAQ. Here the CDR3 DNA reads TGTGCCAGCAGAGAACCGGGACAGGGAAATTCACCCCTCCACTTT. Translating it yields CASREPGQGNSPLHF. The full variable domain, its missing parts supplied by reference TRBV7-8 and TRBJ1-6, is GAGVSQSPRYKVAKRGQDVALRCDPISGHVSLFWYQQALGQGPEFLTYFQNEAQLDKSGLPSDRFFAERPEGSVSTLKIQRTQQEDSAVYLCASREPGQGNSPLHFGNGTRLTVT.

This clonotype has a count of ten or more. CDR3 sequence (DNA): TGCGCCAGCAGCTTGCGTGAAGTAGCGGGGGACAATGAGCAGTTCTTC. As protein: CASSLREVAGDNEQFF. The chain uses TRBV5-1 and TRBJ2-1, with 9 bases identical to TRBD2. Germline V gene data show CDR1 as SGHRS and CDR2 as YFSETQ. The CDR3 is 16 amino acids. Unmatched junction bases numbered 7, after V lost 1 base and J lost 5 bases.

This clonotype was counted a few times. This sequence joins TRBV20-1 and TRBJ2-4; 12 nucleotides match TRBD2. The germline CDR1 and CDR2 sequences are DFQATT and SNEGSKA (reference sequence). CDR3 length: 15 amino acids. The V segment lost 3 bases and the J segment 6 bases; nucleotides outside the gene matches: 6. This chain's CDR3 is CSARVTSGSVNIQYF. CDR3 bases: TGCAGTGCTAGGGTGACTAGCGGGAGTGTAAACATTCAGTACTTC.

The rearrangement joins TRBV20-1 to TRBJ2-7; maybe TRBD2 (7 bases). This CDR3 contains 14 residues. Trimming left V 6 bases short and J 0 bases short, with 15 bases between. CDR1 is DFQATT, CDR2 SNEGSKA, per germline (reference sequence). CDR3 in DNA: TGCAGTGCCAGCGGGACACTAAGCTCCTACGAGCAGTACTTC. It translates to CSASGTLSSYEQYF.

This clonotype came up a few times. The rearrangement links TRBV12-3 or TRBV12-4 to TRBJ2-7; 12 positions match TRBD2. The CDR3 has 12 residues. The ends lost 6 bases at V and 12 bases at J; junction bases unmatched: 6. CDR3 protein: CASSTTSGRSYF. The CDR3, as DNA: TGTGCCAGCAGCACGACTAGCGGGAGATCGTACTTC.

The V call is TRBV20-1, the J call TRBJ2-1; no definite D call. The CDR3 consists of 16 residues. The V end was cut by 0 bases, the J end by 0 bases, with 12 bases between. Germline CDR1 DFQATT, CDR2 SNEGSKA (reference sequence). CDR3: CSARDGQRSSYNEQFF. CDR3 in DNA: TGCAGTGCTAGAGATGGGCAGAGGAGCTCCTACAATGAGCAGTTCTTC.

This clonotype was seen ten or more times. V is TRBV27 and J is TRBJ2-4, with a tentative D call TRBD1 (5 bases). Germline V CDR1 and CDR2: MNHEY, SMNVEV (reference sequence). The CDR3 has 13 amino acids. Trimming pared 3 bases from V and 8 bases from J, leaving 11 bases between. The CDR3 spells CASSLVPRDIQYF. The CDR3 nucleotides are TGTGCCAGCAGTTTGGTCCCCAGGGACATTCAGTACTTC.

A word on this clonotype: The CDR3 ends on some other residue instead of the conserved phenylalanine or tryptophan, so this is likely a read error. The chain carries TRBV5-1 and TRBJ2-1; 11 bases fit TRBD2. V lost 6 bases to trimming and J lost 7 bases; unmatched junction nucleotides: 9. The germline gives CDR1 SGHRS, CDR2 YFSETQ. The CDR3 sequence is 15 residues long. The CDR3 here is CASTSLAGGDNEQFS. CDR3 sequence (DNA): TGCGCCAGCACAAGCCTAGCGGGAGGTGATAATGAGCAGTTCTCC.

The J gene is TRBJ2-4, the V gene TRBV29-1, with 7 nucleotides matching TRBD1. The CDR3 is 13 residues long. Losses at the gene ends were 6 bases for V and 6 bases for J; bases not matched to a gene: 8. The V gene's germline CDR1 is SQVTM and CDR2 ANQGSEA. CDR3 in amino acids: CSVETGVGNIQYF. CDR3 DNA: TGCAGCGTCGAAACAGGGGTGGGAAACATTCAGTACTTC.

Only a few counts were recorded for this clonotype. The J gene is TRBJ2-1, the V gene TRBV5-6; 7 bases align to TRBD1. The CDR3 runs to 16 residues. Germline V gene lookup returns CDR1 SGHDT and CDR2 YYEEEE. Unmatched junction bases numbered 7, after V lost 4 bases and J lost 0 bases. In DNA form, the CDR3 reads TGTGCCAGCAGCGGAAGGACAGGCAGCTCCTACAATGAGCAGTTCTTC. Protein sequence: CASSGRTGSSYNEQFF.

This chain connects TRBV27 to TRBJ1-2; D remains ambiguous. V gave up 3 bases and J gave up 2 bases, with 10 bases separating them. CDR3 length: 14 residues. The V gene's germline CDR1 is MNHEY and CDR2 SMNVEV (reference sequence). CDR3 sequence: CASSFLGGNYGYTF. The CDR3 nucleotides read TGTGCCAGCAGTTTTTTGGGAGGGAACTATGGCTACACCTTC.

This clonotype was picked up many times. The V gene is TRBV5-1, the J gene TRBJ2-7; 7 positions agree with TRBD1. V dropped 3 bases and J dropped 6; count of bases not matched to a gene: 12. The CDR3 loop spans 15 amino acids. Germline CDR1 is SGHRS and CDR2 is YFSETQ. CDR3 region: CASSSRQGGLREQYF. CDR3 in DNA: TGCGCCAGCAGCTCGAGACAGGGTGGGTTACGCGAGCAGTACTTC.

DNA of the CDR3: TGCAGTGCTAGAGATAGGGGGGGGACAGTTGAAAAACTGTTTTTT. Translated, it gives CSARDRGGTVEKLFF. This rearrangement joins TRBV20-1 to TRBJ1-4; TRBD1 matches at 7 bases. With V trimmed by 0 bases and J by 7 bases, 8 bases remained unmatched. This CDR3 is 15 amino acids long. Germline CDR1 DFQATT, CDR2 SNEGSKA (reference sequence).

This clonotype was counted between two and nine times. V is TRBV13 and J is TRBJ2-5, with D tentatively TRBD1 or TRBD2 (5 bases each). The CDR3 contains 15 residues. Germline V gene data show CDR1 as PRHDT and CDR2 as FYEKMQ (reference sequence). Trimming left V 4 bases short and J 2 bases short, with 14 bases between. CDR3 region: CASSSNLGAQETQYF. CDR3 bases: TGTGCCAGCAGCTCCAACCTCGGGGCTCAAGAGACCCAGTACTTC.

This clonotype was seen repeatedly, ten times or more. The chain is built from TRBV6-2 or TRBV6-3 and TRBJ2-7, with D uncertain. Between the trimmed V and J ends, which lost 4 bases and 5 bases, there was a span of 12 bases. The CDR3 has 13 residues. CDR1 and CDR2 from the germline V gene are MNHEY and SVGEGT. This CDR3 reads CASSLSEENEQYF. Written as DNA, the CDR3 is TGTGCCAGCAGTTTGTCAGAGGAAAACGAGCAGTACTTC.

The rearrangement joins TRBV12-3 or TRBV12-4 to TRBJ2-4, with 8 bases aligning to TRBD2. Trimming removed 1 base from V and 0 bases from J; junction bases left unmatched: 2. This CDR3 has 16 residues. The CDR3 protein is CASSLGSGRAKNIQYF. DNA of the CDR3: TGTGCCAGCAGTTTAGGAAGCGGGAGAGCCAAAAACATTCAGTACTTC.

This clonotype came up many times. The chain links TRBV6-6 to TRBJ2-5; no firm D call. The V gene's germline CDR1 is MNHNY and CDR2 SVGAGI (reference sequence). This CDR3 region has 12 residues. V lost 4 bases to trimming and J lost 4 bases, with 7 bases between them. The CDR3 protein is CASSLSGETQYF. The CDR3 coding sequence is TGTGCCAGCAGTTTGTCAGGAGAGACCCAGTACTTC.

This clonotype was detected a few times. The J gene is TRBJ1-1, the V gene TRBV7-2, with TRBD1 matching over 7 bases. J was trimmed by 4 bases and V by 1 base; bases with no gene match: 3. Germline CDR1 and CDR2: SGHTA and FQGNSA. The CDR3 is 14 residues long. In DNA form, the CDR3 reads TGTGCCAGCAGCTTAGAGGGGGCGAGCACTGAAGCTTTCTTT. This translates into CASSLEGASTEAFF.

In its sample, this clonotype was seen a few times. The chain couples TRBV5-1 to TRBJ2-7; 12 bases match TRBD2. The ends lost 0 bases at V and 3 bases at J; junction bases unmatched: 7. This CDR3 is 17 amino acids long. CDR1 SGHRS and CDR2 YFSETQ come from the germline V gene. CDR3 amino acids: CASSLGTSGAANYEQYF. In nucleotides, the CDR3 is TGCGCCAGCAGCTTGGGGACTAGCGGGGCCGCAAACTACGAGCAGTACTTC.